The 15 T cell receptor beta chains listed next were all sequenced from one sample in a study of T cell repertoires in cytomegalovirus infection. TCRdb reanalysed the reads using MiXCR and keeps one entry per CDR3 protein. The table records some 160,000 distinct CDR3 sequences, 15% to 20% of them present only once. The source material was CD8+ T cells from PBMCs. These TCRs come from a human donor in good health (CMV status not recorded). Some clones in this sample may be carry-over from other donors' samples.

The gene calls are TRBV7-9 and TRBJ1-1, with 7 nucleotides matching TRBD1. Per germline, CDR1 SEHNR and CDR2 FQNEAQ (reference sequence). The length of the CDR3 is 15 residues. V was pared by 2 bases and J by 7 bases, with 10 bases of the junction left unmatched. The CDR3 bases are TGTGCCAGCAGCTTATCTGAACAGGGGCTGAATGAAGCTTTCTTT. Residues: CASSLSEQGLNEAFF.

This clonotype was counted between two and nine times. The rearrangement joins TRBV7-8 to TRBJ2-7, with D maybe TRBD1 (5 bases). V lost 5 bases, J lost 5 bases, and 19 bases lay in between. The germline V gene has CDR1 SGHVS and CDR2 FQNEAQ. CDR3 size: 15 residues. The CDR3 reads CASSEYAGKFHEQYF. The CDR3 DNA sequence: TGTGCCAGCAGCGAATATGCAGGGAAATTCCACGAGCAGTACTTC.

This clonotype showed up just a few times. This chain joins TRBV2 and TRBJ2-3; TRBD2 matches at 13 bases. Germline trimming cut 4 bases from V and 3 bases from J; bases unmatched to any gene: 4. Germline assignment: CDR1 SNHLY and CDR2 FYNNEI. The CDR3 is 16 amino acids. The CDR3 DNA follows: TGTGCCAGCAGTGGACGGACTAGCGGGAGAACAGATACGCAGTATTTT. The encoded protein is CASSGRTSGRTDTQYF.

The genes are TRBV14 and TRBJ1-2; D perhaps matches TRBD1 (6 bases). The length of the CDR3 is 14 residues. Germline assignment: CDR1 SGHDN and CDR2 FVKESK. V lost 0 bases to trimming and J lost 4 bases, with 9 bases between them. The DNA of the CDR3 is TGTGCCAGCAGCCAAGAAACAGGGTCCTATGGCTACACCTTC. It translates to CASSQETGSYGYTF.

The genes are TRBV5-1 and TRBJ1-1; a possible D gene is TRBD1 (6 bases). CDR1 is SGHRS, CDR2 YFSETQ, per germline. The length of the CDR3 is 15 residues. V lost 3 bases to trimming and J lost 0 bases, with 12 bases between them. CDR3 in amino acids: CASSSDRFLNTEAFF. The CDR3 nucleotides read TGCGCCAGCAGCTCGGACAGATTTCTGAACACTGAAGCTTTCTTT.

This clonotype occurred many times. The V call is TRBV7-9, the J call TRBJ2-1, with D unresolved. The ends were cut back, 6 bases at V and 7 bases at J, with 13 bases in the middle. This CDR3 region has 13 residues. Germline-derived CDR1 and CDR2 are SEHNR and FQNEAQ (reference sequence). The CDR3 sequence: CASRPSFGNEQFF. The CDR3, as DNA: TGTGCCAGCAGACCATCTTTCGGTAATGAGCAGTTCTTC.

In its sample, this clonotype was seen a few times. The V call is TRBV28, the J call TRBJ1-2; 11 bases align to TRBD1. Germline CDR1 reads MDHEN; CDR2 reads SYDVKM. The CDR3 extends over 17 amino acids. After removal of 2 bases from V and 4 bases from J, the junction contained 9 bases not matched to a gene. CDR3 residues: CASSLGRTGGAVYGYTF. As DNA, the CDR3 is TGTGCCAGCAGTTTAGGAAGGACAGGGGGCGCCGTCTATGGCTACACCTTC.

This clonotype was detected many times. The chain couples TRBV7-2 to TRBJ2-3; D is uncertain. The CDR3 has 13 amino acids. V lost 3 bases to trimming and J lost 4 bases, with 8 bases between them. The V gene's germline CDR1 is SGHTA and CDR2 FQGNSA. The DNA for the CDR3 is TGTGCCAGCAGCTTCATGAATGCAGATACGCAGTATTTT. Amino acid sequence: CASSFMNADTQYF.

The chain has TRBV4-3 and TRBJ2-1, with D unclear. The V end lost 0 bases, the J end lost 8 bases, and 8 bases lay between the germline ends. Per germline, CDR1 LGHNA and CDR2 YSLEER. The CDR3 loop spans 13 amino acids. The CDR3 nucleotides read TGCGCCAGCAGCCAAGATCAAGAGTATGAGCAGTTCTTC. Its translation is CASSQDQEYEQFF.

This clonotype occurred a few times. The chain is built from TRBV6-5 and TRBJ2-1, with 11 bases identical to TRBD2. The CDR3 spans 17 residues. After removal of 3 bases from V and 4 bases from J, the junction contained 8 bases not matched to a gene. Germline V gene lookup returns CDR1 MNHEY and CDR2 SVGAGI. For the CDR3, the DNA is TGTGCCAGCAGTTATCATCCCGGGACTAGCGGATACAATGAGCAGTTCTTC. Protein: CASSYHPGTSGYNEQFF.

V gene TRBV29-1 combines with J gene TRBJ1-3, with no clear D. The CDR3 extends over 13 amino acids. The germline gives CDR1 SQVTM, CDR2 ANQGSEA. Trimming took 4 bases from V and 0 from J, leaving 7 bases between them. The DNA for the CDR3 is TGCAGCGTTGCGGGGTACTCTGGAAACACCATATATTTT. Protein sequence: CSVAGYSGNTIYF.

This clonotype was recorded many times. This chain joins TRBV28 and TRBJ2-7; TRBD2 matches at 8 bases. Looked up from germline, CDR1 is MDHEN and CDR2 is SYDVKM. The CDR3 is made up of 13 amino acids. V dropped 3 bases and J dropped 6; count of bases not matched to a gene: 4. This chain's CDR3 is CASSFYSGTEQYF. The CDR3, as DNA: TGTGCCAGCAGTTTTTATAGCGGGACCGAGCAGTACTTC.

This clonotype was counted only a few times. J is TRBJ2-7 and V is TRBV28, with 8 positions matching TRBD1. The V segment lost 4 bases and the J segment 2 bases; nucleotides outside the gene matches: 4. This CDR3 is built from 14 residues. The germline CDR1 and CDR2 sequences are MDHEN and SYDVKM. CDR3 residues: CASSSRGQAYEQYF. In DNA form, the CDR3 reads TGTGCCAGCAGTTCCAGGGGGCAAGCCTACGAGCAGTACTTC.

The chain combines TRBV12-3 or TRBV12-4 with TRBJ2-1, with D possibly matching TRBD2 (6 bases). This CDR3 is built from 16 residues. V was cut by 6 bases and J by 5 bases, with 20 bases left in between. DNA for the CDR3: TGTGCCAGCAGCCGACTAGGCGGATCCATGCACAATGAGCAGTTCTTC. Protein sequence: CASSRLGGSMHNEQFF.

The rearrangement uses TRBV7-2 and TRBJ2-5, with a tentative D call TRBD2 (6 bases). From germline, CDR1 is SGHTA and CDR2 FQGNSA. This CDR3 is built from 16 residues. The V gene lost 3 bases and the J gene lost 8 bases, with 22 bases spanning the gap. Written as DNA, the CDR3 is TGTGCCAGCAGCTTCCCGGACTCAACCTGGGAGGAAACCCAGTACTTC. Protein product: CASSFPDSTWEETQYF.